These T cell receptor beta chains were read from a single sample in a study of shared clonotypes between healthy human individuals. Measured with immunoSEQ multiplex PCR; TCRdb has only the in-frame clones, and not every one. The sample yields 550,000 to 600,000 clones, more than 95% seen once. Sequenced sample: naive CD8+ T cells sorted from blood. The receptors come from a man aged 25 to 40 in good health. CDR3s include the opening cysteine and the closing phenylalanine or tryptophan. Fields, in order: J gene, V gene, D gene, clone size, CDR3 DNA, CDR3 protein. A D gene is named only where the DNA matches it firmly. Not all rows give a size; the values are once, few, many and, for expanded clones, a class.

>TRBJ2-7|TRBV28|TRBD1|.
TGTGCCAGCGGGACAGGCTCCTACGAGCAGTACTTC
CASGTGSYEQYF
>TRBJ2-7|TRBV28|TRBD1|once
TGTGCCAGCAAGGGACAGGGATTCTCCTACGAGCAGTACTTC
CASKGQGFSYEQYF
>TRBJ2-7|TRBV5-1|.|.
TGCGCCAGCAGCTTGGAACCAGCGTTGGCCTACGAGCAGTACTTC
CASSLEPALAYEQYF
>TRBJ2-1|TRBV14|TRBD2|.
TGTGCCAGCAGCCAAGGTTCTTCGACTAGCGACAATGAGCAGTTCTTC
CASSQGSSTSDNEQFF
>TRBJ2-1|TRBV4-1|TRBD2|.
TGCGCCAGCACCCAACTAGCGGTGGGCTACAATGAGCAGTTCTTC
CASTQLAVGYNEQFF
>TRBJ1-2|TRBV6-1|.|.
TGTGCCAGCAGTGTAGACTATGGCTACACCTTC
CASSVDYGYTF
>TRBJ2-1|TRBV9|.|.
TGTGCCAGCAGCGTGGAGTACAATGAGCAGTTCTTC
CASSVEYNEQFF
>TRBJ1-1|TRBV29-1|.|.
TGCAGCGTTGTTTTTCTGCTGAACACTGAAGCTTTCTTT
CSVVFLLNTEAFF
>TRBJ2-7|TRBV5-1|.|.
TGCGCCAGCAGGGGCGATTCCCTCTCCTACGAGCAGTACTTC
CASRGDSLSYEQYF
>TRBJ2-5|TRBV18|TRBD2|.
TGTGCCAGCTCACCATCCGGGGCTAGCGGGAGCCTACAAGAGACCCAGTACTTC
CASSPSGASGSLQETQYF
>TRBJ1-2|TRBV11-2|.|once
TGTGCCACTTTTGGGGCGGACTATGGCTACACCTTC
CATFGADYGYTF
>TRBJ1-2|TRBV4-1|.|.
TGCGCCAGCAGCGAAGGGGGTCGGAACTATGGCTACACCTTC
CASSEGGRNYGYTF
>TRBJ1-2|TRBV25-1|.|.
TGTGCCAGCATGTCAGGGGAAAAGCATGGCTACACCTTC
CASMSGEKHGYTF
>TRBJ2-1|TRBV10-1|.|.
TGCGCCAGCAGTGAGAAGGGATACAATGAGCAGTTCTTC
CASSEKGYNEQFF
>TRBJ1-2|TRBV5-5|.|.
TGTGCCAGCAGCTTGGGATTACAGGGCCCCGGCTATGGCTACACCTTC
CASSLGLQGPGYGYTF
>TRBJ1-1|TRBV20-1|.|.
TGCAGTGCTAGGGGTACTGAAGCTTTCTTT
CSARGTEAFF
>TRBJ2-1|TRBV10-2|TRBD2|.
TGCGCCGCCGAGCGGGAGAAAGATGAGCAGTTCTTC
CAAEREKDEQFF
>TRBJ1-2|TRBV7-2|.|.
TGTGCCAGCAGCTTAGTCCCGGGATCTAACTATGGCTACACCTTC
CASSLVPGSNYGYTF
>TRBJ2-1|TRBV15|.|once
TGTGCCACCAGCAGAGATCGGGTCGGGGTCCTTGGGAATGAGCAGTTCTTC
CATSRDRVGVLGNEQFF
>TRBJ1-5|TRBV11-3|TRBD1|.
TGTGCCAGCAGGGACAGGGCGGGGGGTGGTCAGCCCCAGCATTTT
CASRDRAGGGQPQHF
>TRBJ2-7|TRBV5-6|TRBD1|.
TGTGCCAGCAGCTTGGGACAGGGCGACGAGCAGTACTTC
CASSLGQGDEQYF
>TRBJ2-5|TRBV29-1|TRBD1|.
TGCAGCGTGGACAGGGGAGATGCCAAAGAGACCCAGTACTTC
CSVDRGDAKETQYF
>TRBJ2-3|TRBV6-5|TRBD2|.
TGTGCCAGCAGTGTTAGCGGGAGCCTGGCAGATACGCAGTATTTT
CASSVSGSLADTQYF
>TRBJ2-7|TRBV25-1|.|.
TGTGCCAGCAGTCCACCGGGGAGGAACTACGAGCAGTACTTC
CASSPPGRNYEQYF
>TRBJ1-3|TRBV4-1|.|.
TGCGCCAGCAGCCAACGACTGAGCTCTGGAAACACCATATATTTT
CASSQRLSSGNTIYF
>TRBJ2-5|TRBV27|.|.
TGTGCCAGCAGTCACCAGGACCAAGAGACCCAGTACTTC
CASSHQDQETQYF
>TRBJ1-2|TRBV6-1|TRBD1|.
TGTGCCAGCAGGGGGGACAGCGTCTATGGCTACACCTTC
CASRGDSVYGYTF
>TRBJ2-1|TRBV5-1|.|.
TGCGCCAGCAGCTTCAACTTAGAAGGGGCACTCAACCCATACAATGAGCAGTTCTTC
CASSFNLEGALNPYNEQFF
>TRBJ2-1|TRBV2|TRBD2|.
TGTGCCAGCAGTGACCACGCCGGGACTAGCGGGAGGGCATATGAGCAGTTCTTC
CASSDHAGTSGRAYEQFF
>TRBJ2-3|TRBV11-3|TRBD2|.
TGTGCCAGCAGCTCCTTGACTAGCGGGAGCACAGATACGCAGTATTTT
CASSSLTSGSTDTQYF
>TRBJ1-1|TRBV7-3|.|.
TGTGCCAGCAGCCCGAAAGGACCGGGATCAATCCTGGAGACTGAAGCTTTCTTT
CASSPKGPGSILETEAFF
>TRBJ2-5|TRBV5-5|TRBD1|.
TGTGCCAGCAGCCCTACCCGGGACAGGGGTCACGAGACCCAGTACTTC
CASSPTRDRGHETQYF
>TRBJ2-3|TRBV27|.|.
TGTGCCAGCAGTTTTGGGGGGGCTATAGATACGCAGTATTTT
CASSFGGAIDTQYF
>TRBJ1-2|TRBV6-4|.|.
TGTGCCAGCAGTGACTCAGGCTATGGCTACACCTTC
CASSDSGYGYTF
>TRBJ2-1|TRBV4-3|.|once
TGCGCCAGCAGCCTCCCAAGGGGGGCAGCTTACAATGAGCAGTTCTTC
CASSLPRGAAYNEQFF
>TRBJ1-4|TRBV7-9|TRBD1|.
TGTGCCATCCCTGTAAAGGGGGCCAGTGAAAAACTGTTTTTT
CAIPVKGASEKLFF
>TRBJ2-1|TRBV27|TRBD1|.
TGTGCCAGCAGTCGAATCCGGGACAGAGAGTACAATGAGCAGTTCTTC
CASSRIRDREYNEQFF
>TRBJ2-5|TRBV28|.|.
TGTGCCAGCACCTCGGCAGGCCCGTACCAAGAGACCCAGTACTTC
CASTSAGPYQETQYF
>TRBJ2-1|TRBV27|.|.
TGTGCCAGCAGTCCATACTCTAGGAGGGAGCAGTTCTTC
CASSPYSRREQFF
>TRBJ2-3|TRBV5-6|TRBD2|.
TGCCGGGGGGGAGACACAGATACGCAGTATTTT
CRGGDTDTQYF
>TRBJ2-3|TRBV15|TRBD1|.
TGTGCCACCAGCACCATTGGTCGCCAGGGGGAATATTCGCGTCATACGCAGTATTTT
CATSTIGRQGEYSRHTQYF
>TRBJ1-1|TRBV7-9|TRBD1|.
TGTGCCAGCAGCCCTTGGACAGGGCCTATGAACACTGAAGCTTTCTTT
CASSPWTGPMNTEAFF
>TRBJ2-7|TRBV7-9|.|.
TGTGCCAGCAGCCCAAGGACCCTGTACGAGCAGTACTTC
CASSPRTLYEQYF
>TRBJ2-7|TRBV5-1|.|.
TGCGCCAGCAGCTTGGGCGCTAGCGTCGGAACATTCTACGAGCAGTACTTC
CASSLGASVGTFYEQYF
>TRBJ2-7|TRBV28|TRBD2|once
TGTGCCAGCAGCCTTGGTCGGGAGGCCTACGAGCAGTACTTC
CASSLGREAYEQYF
>TRBJ2-3|TRBV29-1|.|.
TGCAGCGTTGAACCCAGGGGGGACACAGATACGCAGTATTTT
CSVEPRGDTDTQYF
>TRBJ2-1|TRBV29-1|TRBD2|few
TGCAGCGTTTCGGGGGTGCGGGAGCGAGAGCAGTTCTTC
CSVSGVREREQFF
>TRBJ2-7|TRBV5-6|TRBD2|.
TGTGCCAGCAGGCCCTGGGGGGGAAGACTGGGAGAGCAGTACTTC
CASRPWGGRLGEQYF
>TRBJ2-5|TRBV7-6|.|.
TGTGCCAGCAGCCCCTCGCGTGTAGGGTGGGGCCAGTACTTC
CASSPSRVGWGQYF
>TRBJ2-3|TRBV11-2|TRBD2|.
TGTGCCAGCAGCCATTATCCGGCGGGGGGTGCCACAGATACGCAGTATTTT
CASSHYPAGGATDTQYF
>TRBJ1-1|TRBV29-1|TRBD1|.
TGCAGCGTACAAGGGGGCAACACTGAAGCTTTCTTT
CSVQGGNTEAFF
>TRBJ2-7|TRBV2|TRBD2|.
TGTGCCAGCAGTGATAGGGGGACTAGCGGAACCTACGAGCAGTACTTC
CASSDRGTSGTYEQYF